This record looks at one T cell receptor (beta chain) sequence and its context. Its target is not known. The CDR3 is made up of 16 amino acids. CDR1 is SGHAT and CDR2 is FQNNGV in the germline V gene. The patients sequenced had a carbamazepine-induced Stevens-Johnson syndrome or toxic epidermal necrolysis reaction. Bulk and single-cell libraries used iRepertoire multiplex PCR with TCR subtype-specific primers. TCRdb re-analyzed the multiplex PCR reads; it lists each CDR3 protein once, without DNA. This sample's clone table lists roughly 7,000 distinct CDR3 sequences. The data derive from a study of T cells in severe cutaneous drug reactions. Study details: Enrolled patients had probable or definite SJS/TEN or DRESS per RegiSCAR. General study results and limits: Carbamazepine-induced Stevens-Johnson syndrome or toxic epidermal necrolysis patients showed strongly raised TRBV12-4, around 32% in blister cells and approximately 5.4% in PBMC.

The chain carries TRBV11-2 and TRBJ2-3; TCRdb picks TRBD1, but there is no DNA to check that call. The sequenced sample consisted of cells from a skin blister. This sequence was found in a human donor with toxic epidermal necrolysis, a severe cutaneous drug reaction. The CDR3: CASSARGSGATDTQYF.